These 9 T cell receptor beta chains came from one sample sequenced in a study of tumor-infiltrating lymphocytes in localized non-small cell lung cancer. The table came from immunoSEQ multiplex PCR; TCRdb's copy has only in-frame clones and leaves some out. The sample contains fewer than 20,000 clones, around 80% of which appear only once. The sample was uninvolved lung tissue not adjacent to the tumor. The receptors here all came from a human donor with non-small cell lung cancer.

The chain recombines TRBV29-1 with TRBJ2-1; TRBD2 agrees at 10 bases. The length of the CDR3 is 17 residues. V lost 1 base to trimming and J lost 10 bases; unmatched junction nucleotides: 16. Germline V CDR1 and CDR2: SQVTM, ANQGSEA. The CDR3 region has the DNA TGCAGCGTTGAAGTTACCGTACTAGCGGGGCTTACGGGGGAGCAGTTCTTC. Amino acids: CSVEVTVLAGLTGEQFF.

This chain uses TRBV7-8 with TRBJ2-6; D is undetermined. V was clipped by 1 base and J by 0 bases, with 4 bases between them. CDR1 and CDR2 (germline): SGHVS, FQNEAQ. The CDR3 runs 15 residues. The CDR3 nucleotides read TGTGCCAGCAGCTTAGGAGTCTCTGGGGCCAACGTCCTGACTTTC. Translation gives CASSLGVSGANVLTF.

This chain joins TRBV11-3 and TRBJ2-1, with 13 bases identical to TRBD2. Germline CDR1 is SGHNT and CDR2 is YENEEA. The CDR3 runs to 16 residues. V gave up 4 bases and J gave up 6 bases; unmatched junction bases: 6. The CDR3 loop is CASSSRTSGRPNEQFF. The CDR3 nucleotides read TGTGCCAGCAGCTCCAGGACTAGCGGGAGACCCAATGAGCAGTTCTTC.

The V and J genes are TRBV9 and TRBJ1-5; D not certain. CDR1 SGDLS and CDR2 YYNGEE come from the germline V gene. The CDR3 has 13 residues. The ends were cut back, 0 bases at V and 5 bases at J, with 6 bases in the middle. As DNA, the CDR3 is TGTGCCAGCAGCGTAGGGCACGATCAGCCCCAGCATTTT. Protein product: CASSVGHDQPQHF. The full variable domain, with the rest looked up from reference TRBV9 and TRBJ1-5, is DSGVTQTPKHLITATGQRVTLRCSPRSGDLSVYWYQQSLDQGLQFLIQYYNGEERAKGNILERFSAQQFPDLHSELNLSSLELGDSALYFCASSVGHDQPQHFGDGTRLSIL.

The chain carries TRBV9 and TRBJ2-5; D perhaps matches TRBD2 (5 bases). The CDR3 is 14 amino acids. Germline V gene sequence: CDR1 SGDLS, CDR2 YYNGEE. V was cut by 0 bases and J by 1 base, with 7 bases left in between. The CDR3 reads CASSVAAGQETQYF. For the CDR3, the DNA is TGTGCCAGCAGCGTAGCGGCGGGCCAAGAGACCCAGTACTTC. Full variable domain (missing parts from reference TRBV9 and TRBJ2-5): DSGVTQTPKHLITATGQRVTLRCSPRSGDLSVYWYQQSLDQGLQFLIQYYNGEERAKGNILERFSAQQFPDLHSELNLSSLELGDSALYFCASSVAAGQETQYFGPGTRLLVL.

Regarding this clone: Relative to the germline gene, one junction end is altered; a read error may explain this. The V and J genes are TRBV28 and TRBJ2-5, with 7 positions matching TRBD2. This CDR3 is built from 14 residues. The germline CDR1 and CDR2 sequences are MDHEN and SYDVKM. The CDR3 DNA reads TGTGCCAGCAATCTGGGGGGGGACCAGGAGACCCAGTACTTC. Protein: CASNLGGDQETQYF.

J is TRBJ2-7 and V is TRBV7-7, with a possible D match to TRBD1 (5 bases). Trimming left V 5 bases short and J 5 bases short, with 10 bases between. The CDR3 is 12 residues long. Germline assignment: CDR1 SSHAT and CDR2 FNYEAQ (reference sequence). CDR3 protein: CASSPGNHEQYF. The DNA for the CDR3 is TGTGCCAGCAGCCCAGGGAACCACGAGCAGTACTTC.

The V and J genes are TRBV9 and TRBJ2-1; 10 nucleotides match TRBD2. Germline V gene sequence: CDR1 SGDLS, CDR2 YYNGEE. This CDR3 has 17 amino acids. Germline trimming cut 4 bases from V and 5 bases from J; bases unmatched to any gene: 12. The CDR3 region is CASSPRGVAGGNNEQFF. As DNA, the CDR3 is TGTGCCAGCAGCCCCCGGGGGGTAGCGGGAGGAAACAATGAGCAGTTCTTC.

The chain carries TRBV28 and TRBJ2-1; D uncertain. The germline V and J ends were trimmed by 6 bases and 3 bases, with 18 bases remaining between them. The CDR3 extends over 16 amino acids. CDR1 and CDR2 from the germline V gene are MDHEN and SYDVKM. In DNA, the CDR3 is TGTGCCAGCAGCCCCCCCAGGCAGGTCATCTACAATGAGCAGTTCTTC. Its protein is CASSPPRQVIYNEQFF.